The text below deals with one T cell receptor beta chain. 60 Vbeta and 13 Jbeta primers were used in PCR. The table came from immunoSEQ multiplex PCR; TCRdb's copy has only in-frame clones and leaves some out. Found here are some 110,000 clones; the top ten clones hold under 3.5%. CDR3 size: 14 residues. The germline V and J ends were trimmed by 7 bases and 0 bases, with 13 bases remaining between them. The germline V gene has CDR1 SEHNR and CDR2 FQNEAQ (reference sequence). This entry belongs to a study of cytomegalovirus exposure and HLA in healthy donors. The sequenced material came from PBMCs. The TCR sequence derives from a young man in good health and CMV-seronegative. The V gene is TRBV7-9, the J gene TRBJ2-7; no definite D call. CDR3 coding DNA: TGTGCCAGCAACCCCGTAGAATCCTCCTACGAGCAGTACTTC. Protein product: CASNPVESSYEQYF.